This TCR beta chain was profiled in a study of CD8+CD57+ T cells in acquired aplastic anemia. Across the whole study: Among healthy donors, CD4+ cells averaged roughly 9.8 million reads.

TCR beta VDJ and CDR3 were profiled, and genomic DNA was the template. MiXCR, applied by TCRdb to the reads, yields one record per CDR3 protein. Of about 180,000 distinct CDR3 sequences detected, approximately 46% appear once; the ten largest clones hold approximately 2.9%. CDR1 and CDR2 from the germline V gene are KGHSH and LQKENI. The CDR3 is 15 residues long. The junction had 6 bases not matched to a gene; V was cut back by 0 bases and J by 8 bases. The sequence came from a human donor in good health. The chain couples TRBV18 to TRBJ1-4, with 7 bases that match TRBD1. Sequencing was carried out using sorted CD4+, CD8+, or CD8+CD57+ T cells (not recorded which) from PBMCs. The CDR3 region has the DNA TGTGCCAGCTCACCACCGAAGGGGGCGCAGGAAAAACTGTTTTTT. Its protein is CASSPPKGAQEKLFF.